This T cell receptor beta chain was observed in a study of blood T cell repertoires in COVID-19. In the authors' methods: Researchers report that nucleated cell counts were estimated from reference gene primer amplification. Sequencing was performed with immunoSEQ multiplex PCR; in TCRdb, only in-frame clones are kept and a portion is missing. That table supplies the V and J calls and clone size; D and trimming were determined from the DNA. In the table there are some 45,000 clones, about 90% of which are singletons. The sequence was collected from a man in his 70s with active COVID-19. Sequencing was carried out using peripheral blood.

Here the CDR3 DNA reads TGTGCCAGCAGTTTGAGAGTGAACACTGAAGCTTTCTTT. Amino acids: CASSLRVNTEAFF. The gene calls are TRBV28 and TRBJ1-1; D remains ambiguous. Germline V gives CDR1 MDHEN, CDR2 SYDVKM. V was pared by 3 bases and J by 0 bases, with 5 bases between. The CDR3 spans 13 residues.